The entry below gives a single T cell receptor beta chain sequence along with its context. The target of this receptor is not known. No base quality information exists; no much larger clone differs at one position. Relative to germline, V is 8 bases shorter and J is 4 bases shorter, with 15 bases between their ends. The CDR3 runs 14 residues from the cysteine to the phenylalanine. Only the CDR3 part of the read is kept: 42 bases, read in frame from the first base. Per the germline V gene, SNHLY is the CDR1 and FYNNEI is the CDR2. This sample was included in a study of blood T cell repertoires in COVID-19 (dated by TCRdb to about 2020). About the investigation overall: Samples covering the acute and convalescent phases of COVID-19 were provided by collaborators in the United States, Italy and Spain. The material from the prospective study consisted of cDNA or gDNA derived from T cells, B-cell-depleted T cells, or PBMCs. The dataset comprised deeply sampled blood TCRbeta repertoires from subjects exposed to, actively infected with, or recovered from COVID-19. The repertoires were made available in a free public database intended to serve as a resource for research on the immune response to SARS-CoV-2. The samples were drawn from two sources: the first 160 participants of the ongoing ImmuneRACE study, and 1,000 to 1,500 subjects contributed by 6 global collaborators. The sample metadata nearly always contained a de-identified subject ID, COVID-19 status, age in years and sex. Where available, HLA class I and class II types were obtained from metadata supplied by the sample provider rather than from assay-based typing.

In the prospective study, participants were about 18 to 89 years old, resided in 25 or so geographic areas of the United States, and were enrolled through a virtual design. Cohort assignment in the prospective study relied on participant-reported clinical history from a screening survey and a study questionnaire. ImmuneRACE Cohort 3 recovered participants were defined by two consecutive negative NP/OP PCR tests, healthcare professional clearance, or symptom resolution. Mobile phlebotomists in the prospective study collected whole blood, serum and a nasopharyngeal or oropharyngeal swab from every participant. Additional blood draws and questionnaires over a roughly two-month period could optionally be provided by prospective study participants. Before DNA extraction, blood samples from the prospective study were shipped at room temperature or frozen. Broad study findings and their caveats: Clinical and demographic metadata were provided uncurated, with the amount varying by source and participant.

The immunoSEQ Assay, a bias-controlled multiplex PCR, was used to amplify TCRbeta CDR3 regions from genomic DNA. The paper's processing steps were these. The number of nucleated cells in each sample was estimated from the amplification of reference gene primers within the assay. To quantify the absolute abundance of each unique TCRbeta CDR3 rearrangement, sequence reads were collapsed and filtered. For each sample, productive Simpson clonality was calculated by taking the square root of Simpson's diversity index across productive rearrangements. This is the immuneACCESS table as TCRdb keeps it, with only in-frame sequences that have V and J called. A part of the clones is gone; compared with another copy, unresolved V genes explain less than half, and the rest is unexplained. D and trimming come from the DNA, and the V and J calls and clone size come from that table. This sample lists 150,000 to 200,000 clones; 65% to 85% were detected once. 4.5% to 7.5% of the sample lies in the top ten.

This receptor chain uses TRBV2 and TRBJ2-4, with TRBD2 as a weak D call on 7 bases. The receptor's source is a man aged 40-49 years who had recovered from COVID-19. The source material was PBMCs or T cells enriched from blood (not recorded which). The CDR3 loop reads CASSERGAKNIQYF. The sequenced DNA: TGTGCCAGCTCGGAACGGGGGGCGAAAAACATTCAGTACTTC.